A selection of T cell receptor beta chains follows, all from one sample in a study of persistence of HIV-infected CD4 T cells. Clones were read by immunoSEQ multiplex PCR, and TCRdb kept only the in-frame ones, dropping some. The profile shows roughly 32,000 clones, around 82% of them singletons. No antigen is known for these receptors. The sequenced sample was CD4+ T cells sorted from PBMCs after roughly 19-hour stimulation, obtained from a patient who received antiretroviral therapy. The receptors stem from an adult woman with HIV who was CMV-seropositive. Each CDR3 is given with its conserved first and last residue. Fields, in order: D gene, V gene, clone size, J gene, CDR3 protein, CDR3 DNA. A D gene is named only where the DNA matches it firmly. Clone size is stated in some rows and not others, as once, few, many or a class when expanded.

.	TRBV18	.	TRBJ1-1	CASSPRAAPEAFF	TGTGCCAGCTCACCGAGGGCCGCCCCTGAAGCTTTCTTT
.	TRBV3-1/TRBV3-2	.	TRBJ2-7	CASSQLYEQYF	TGTGCCAGCAGCCAACTATACGAGCAGTACTTC
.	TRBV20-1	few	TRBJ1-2	CSATRQGYTF	TGCAGTGCTACCCGACAGGGCTACACCTTC
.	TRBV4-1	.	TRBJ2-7	CASSHPGFSSYEQYF	TGCGCCAGCAGCCACCCGGGCTTTAGCTCCTACGAGCAGTACTTC
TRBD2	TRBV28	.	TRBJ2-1	CASSPEREGPYEQFF	TGTGCCAGCAGCCCCGAGCGGGAGGGCCCCTATGAGCAGTTCTTC
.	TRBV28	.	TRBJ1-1	CASSLAGNTEAFF	TGTGCCAGCAGTTTAGCGGGGAACACTGAAGCTTTCTTT
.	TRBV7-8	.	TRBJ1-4	CASSFRREKLFF	TGTGCCAGCAGCTTTAGGAGAGAAAAACTGTTTTTT
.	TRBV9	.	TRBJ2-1	CASSAGGRDNEQFF	TGTGCCAGCAGCGCCGGGGGCCGGGACAATGAGCAGTTCTTC
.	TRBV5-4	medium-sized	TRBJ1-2	CASSLDRETSGYTF	TGTGCCAGCAGCTTGGACAGGGAAACGAGTGGCTACACCTTC
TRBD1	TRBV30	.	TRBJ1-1	CAWAAGGFGDTEAFF	TGTGCTTGGGCGGCAGGGGGCTTTGGGGACACTGAAGCTTTCTTT
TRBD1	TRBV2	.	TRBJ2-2	CASRSHRGQGRTGELFF	TGTGCCAGCAGAAGCCACAGGGGACAGGGTAGAACCGGGGAGCTGTTTTTT
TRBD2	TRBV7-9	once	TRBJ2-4	CASSSQGAGVQNIQYF	TGTGCCAGCAGCTCCCAGGGAGCGGGGGTCCAAAACATTCAGTACTTC
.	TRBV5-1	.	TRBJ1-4	CASSGQGMGTNEKLFF	TGCGCCAGCAGCGGGCAGGGGATGGGGACTAATGAAAAACTGTTTTTT
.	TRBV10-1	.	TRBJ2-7	CASSEWQGGDEQYF	TGCGCCAGCAGTGAGTGGCAGGGCGGGGACGAGCAGTACTTC
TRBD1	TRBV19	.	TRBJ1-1	CASSRGQGVRNTEAFF	TGTGCCAGTAGTAGGGGACAGGGGGTGAGAAACACTGAAGCTTTCTTT
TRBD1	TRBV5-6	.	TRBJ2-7	CASSRIPGQGNEQYF	TGTGCCAGCAGCAGAATCCCGGGACAGGGGAACGAGCAGTACTTC
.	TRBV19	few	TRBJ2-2	CASSTLGQNTGELFF	TGTGCCAGTAGTACTTTGGGACAGAACACCGGGGAGCTGTTTTTT
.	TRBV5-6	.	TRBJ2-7	CASSWGSYEQYF	TGTGCCAGCAGCTGGGGTTCCTACGAGCAGTACTTC
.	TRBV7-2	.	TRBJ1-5	CASSSQDPSGSSNQPQHF	TGTGCCAGCAGCTCCCAGGACCCCAGTGGCAGTAGCAATCAGCCCCAGCATTTT
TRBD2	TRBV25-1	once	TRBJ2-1	CASSEWNSGRYEQFF	TGTGCCAGCAGTGAATGGAATAGCGGGAGGTATGAGCAGTTCTTC
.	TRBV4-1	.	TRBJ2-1	CASSQARGYNEQFF	TGCGCCAGCAGCCAAGCCAGGGGCTACAATGAGCAGTTCTTC
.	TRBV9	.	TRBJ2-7	CASSLGPLGMGYEQYF	TGTGCCAGCAGCCTCGGCCCCCTCGGGATGGGGTACGAGCAGTACTTC
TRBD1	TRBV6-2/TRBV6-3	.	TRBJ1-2	CASSYTGTGINYGYTF	TGTGCCAGCAGTTACACCGGGACAGGGATTAACTATGGCTACACCTTC
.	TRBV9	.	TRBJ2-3	CASSVSGGYIDTQYF	TGTGCCAGCAGCGTATCTGGGGGTTACATAGATACGCAGTATTTT
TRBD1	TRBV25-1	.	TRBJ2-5	CASGTGVGETQYF	TGTGCCAGTGGGACAGGGGTGGGAGAGACCCAGTACTTC
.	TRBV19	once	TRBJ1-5	CATERQSFNQPQHF	TGTGCCACCGAAAGACAGAGCTTCAATCAGCCCCAGCATTTT
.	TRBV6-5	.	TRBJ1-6	CASSTRQEFSPLHF	TGTGCCAGCAGTACGAGACAGGAGTTTTCACCCCTCCACTTT
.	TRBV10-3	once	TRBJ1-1	CAISETQQGTGTEAFF	TGTGCCATCAGTGAGACCCAACAGGGTACGGGGACTGAAGCTTTCTTT
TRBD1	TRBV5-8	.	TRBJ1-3	CASSLPGTGSGNTIYF	TGTGCCAGCAGCTTGCCCGGGACAGGCTCTGGAAACACCATATATTTT
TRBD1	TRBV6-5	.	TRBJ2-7	CASSLGQGYSYEQYF	TGTGCCAGCTCCCTCGGACAGGGCTACTCCTACGAGCAGTACTTC
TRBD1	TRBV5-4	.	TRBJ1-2	CASRRTGEVNGYTF	TGTGCCAGCAGACGGACAGGGGAGGTTAATGGCTACACCTTC
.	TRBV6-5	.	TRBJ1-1	CASSYQLRTEAFF	TGTGCCAGCAGTTACCAATTGCGGACTGAAGCTTTCTTT
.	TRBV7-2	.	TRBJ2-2	CASSLLPRGRTGELFF	TGTGCCAGCAGCTTGTTACCCAGGGGCCGCACCGGGGAGCTGTTTTTT
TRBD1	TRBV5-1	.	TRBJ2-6	CASSPAMTGSGANVLTF	TGCGCCAGCAGCCCAGCAATGACAGGGTCTGGGGCCAACGTCCTGACTTTC
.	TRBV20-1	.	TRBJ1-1	CSASGGFAPNTEAFF	TGCAGTGCTAGTGGGGGGTTCGCTCCGAACACTGAAGCTTTCTTT
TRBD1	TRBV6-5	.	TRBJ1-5	CASSSLRDSSNQPQHF	TGTGCCAGCAGTTCTCTCCGGGACAGCAGCAATCAGCCCCAGCATTTT
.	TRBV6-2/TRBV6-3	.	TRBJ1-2	CASSIQAYYGYTF	TGTGCCAGCAGTATACAGGCTTACTATGGCTACACCTTC
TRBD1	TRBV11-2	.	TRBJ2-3	CASSLGPERTGGLDTQYF	TGTGCCAGCAGCTTAGGTCCGGAAAGGACAGGGGGCTTGGATACGCAGTATTTT
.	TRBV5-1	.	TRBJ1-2	CASSLAGGFDGYTF	TGCGCCAGCAGCTTGGCCGGAGGGTTTGACGGCTACACCTTC
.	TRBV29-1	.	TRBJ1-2	CSVEDRWGNYGYTF	TGCAGCGTTGAAGATCGATGGGGTAACTATGGCTACACCTTC
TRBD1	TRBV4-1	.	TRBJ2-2	CASSHLGQGASGELFF	TGCGCCAGCAGCCACCTCGGACAGGGGGCGTCCGGGGAGCTGTTTTTT
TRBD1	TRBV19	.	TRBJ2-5	CASSIYPRQGVSETQYF	TGTGCCAGTAGTATTTACCCCCGACAGGGAGTATCAGAGACCCAGTACTTC
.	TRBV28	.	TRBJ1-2	CASSFLHGGLEYGYTF	TGTGCCAGCAGTTTTCTTCACGGGGGGCTAGAATATGGCTACACCTTC
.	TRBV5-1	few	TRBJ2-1	CASSLASDDNEQFF	TGCGCCAGCAGCTTGGCTAGCGACGACAATGAGCAGTTCTTC
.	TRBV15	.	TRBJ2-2	CATSRARVTAGELFF	TGTGCCACCAGCAGAGCCAGGGTCACCGCCGGGGAGCTGTTTTTT
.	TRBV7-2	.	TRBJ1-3	CASSPNGGNTIYF	TGTGCCAGCAGCCCGAATGGGGGAAACACCATATATTTT
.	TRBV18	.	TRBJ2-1	CASSPQGSEQFF	TGTGCCAGCTCACCCCAGGGTAGCGAGCAGTTCTTC
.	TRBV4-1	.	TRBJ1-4	CASSPILREGELFF	TGCGCCAGCAGCCCCATACTTCGGGAGGGCGAACTGTTTTTT
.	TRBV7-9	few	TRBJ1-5	CASSFGGRNQPQHF	TGTGCCAGCAGCTTCGGGGGCCGCAATCAGCCCCAGCATTTT
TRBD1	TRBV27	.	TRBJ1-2	CASSPRTGSYGYTF	TGTGCCAGCAGTCCTAGGACAGGGAGCTATGGCTACACCTTC
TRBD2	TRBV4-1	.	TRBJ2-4	CASSQELAGLVAKNIQYF	TGCGCCAGCAGCCAAGAACTAGCGGGCCTGGTTGCCAAAAACATTCAGTACTTC
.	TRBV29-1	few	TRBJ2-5	CSAVGFGETQYF	TGCAGCGCTGTAGGGTTTGGGGAGACCCAGTACTTC